The TCR beta chain described here comes from a study of blood T cells in healthy people across ages. Then a second PCR, running roughly 7 to 11 cycles, was carried out with a sample-barcoded 5' primer and a J-beta primer mix. TCRdb fed the 5' RACE reads into MiXCR, producing one record per CDR3 protein. The profile covers about 830,000 distinct CDR3 sequences, with more than 45% appearing a single time and 22% taken by the ten largest. This CDR3 has 13 amino acids. The germline V and J ends were trimmed by 4 bases and 4 bases, with 13 bases remaining between them. Germline V gene lookup returns CDR1 SQVTM and CDR2 ANQGSEA.

Specimen: blood. The clonotype originates from a man younger than 40 in good health. The chain joins TRBV29-1 to TRBJ1-2; possible D gene TRBD1, 5 bases. DNA for the CDR3: TGCAGCGTTGGGGACGGACTGATCTATGGCTACACCTTC. This sequence encodes CSVGDGLIYGYTF.